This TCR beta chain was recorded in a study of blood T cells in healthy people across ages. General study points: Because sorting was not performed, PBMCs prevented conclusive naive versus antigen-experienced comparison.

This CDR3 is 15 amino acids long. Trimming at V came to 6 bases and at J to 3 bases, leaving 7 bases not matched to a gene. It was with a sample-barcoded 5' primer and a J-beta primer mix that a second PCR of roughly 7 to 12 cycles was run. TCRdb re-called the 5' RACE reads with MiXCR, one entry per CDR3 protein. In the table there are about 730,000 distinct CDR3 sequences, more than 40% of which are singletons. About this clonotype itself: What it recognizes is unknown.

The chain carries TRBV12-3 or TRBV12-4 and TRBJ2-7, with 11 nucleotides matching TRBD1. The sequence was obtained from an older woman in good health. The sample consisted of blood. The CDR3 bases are TGTGCCAGCAGGTCCGGGACAGGGGGACACTACGAGCAGTACTTC. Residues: CASRSGTGGHYEQYF.